Below are 9 T cell receptor beta chains sequenced from a single sample in a study of T cell responses to AZD1222 COVID-19 vaccine. Sequencing was performed with immunoSEQ multiplex PCR; in TCRdb, only in-frame clones are kept and a portion is missing. Of about 96,000 clones listed, 80% to 90% are singletons. The sequences come from peripheral blood, collected on day 0 of AZD1222 vaccination. The receptors come from an adult in good health.

The V and J genes are TRBV7-2 and TRBJ1-4; 8 bases align to TRBD1. The CDR3 is made up of 16 amino acids. The V gene's germline CDR1 is SGHTA and CDR2 FQGNSA. The trim removed 4 bases at V and 3 bases at J, leaving 7 bases unmatched. The CDR3: CASSSYQGAANEKLFF. CDR3 DNA: TGTGCCAGCAGCTCATATCAGGGGGCGGCTAATGAAAAACTGTTTTTT.

This sequence joins TRBV27 and TRBJ2-1; no clear D gene. Looked up from germline, CDR1 is MNHEY and CDR2 is SMNVEV (reference sequence). CDR3 length: 13 residues. V was clipped by 6 bases and J by 2 bases, with 8 bases between them. The chain's CDR3 is CASSLEPYNEQFF. The CDR3 DNA sequence: TGTGCCAGCAGCCTAGAGCCCTACAATGAGCAGTTCTTC.

The J gene is TRBJ2-1, the V gene TRBV4-1, with D maybe TRBD1 (6 bases). V was clipped by 2 bases and J by 4 bases, with 12 bases between them. The CDR3 sequence is 15 residues long. Germline V gene data show CDR1 as MGHRA and CDR2 as YSYEKL. CDR3 sequence reads: CASSQIGDTYNEQFF. The CDR3 DNA reads as TGCGCCAGCAGCCAAATAGGGGACACTTACAATGAGCAGTTCTTC.

With respect to this clone: The junction departs from germline at one end; a sequencing error may be responsible. The J gene is TRBJ1-6, the V gene TRBV24-1, with unresolved D. Germline V CDR1 and CDR2: KGHDR, SFDVKD. This CDR3 spans 13 amino acids. The CDR3 sequence: CATSDSSNSPLHF. The CDR3 nucleotides are TGTGCCACCAGTGATTCCTCTAATTCACCCCTCCACTTT.

The chain links TRBV2 to TRBJ1-2; tentative D call: TRBD1 (5 bases). The CDR3 runs 16 residues. The V and J ends lost 2 bases and 3 bases respectively, with 16 bases between them. CDR1 is SNHLY, CDR2 FYNNEI, per germline. CDR3 loop: CASSESGTLVDYGYTF. The CDR3 region has the DNA TGTGCCAGCAGTGAATCCGGGACCTTGGTGGACTATGGCTACACCTTC.

In DNA, the CDR3 is TGTGCCAGCAGTCCCCGGGACCGGACTGAAGCTTTCTTT. As protein: CASSPRDRTEAFF. The V call is TRBV6-2 or TRBV6-3, the J call TRBJ1-1; D is perhaps TRBD1 (5 bases). Germline V gives CDR1 MNHEY, CDR2 SVGEGT. The ends were cut back, 5 bases at V and 5 bases at J, with 12 bases in the middle. This CDR3 contains 13 residues.

The chain combines TRBV5-8 with TRBJ1-4; TRBD1 matches 7 bases. The ends lost 2 bases at V and 8 bases at J; junction bases unmatched: 9. Per the germline V gene, CDR1 is SGHTS and CDR2 is YDEGEE. The CDR3 runs to 15 residues. CDR3 residues: CASSFRGTVEEKLFF. The CDR3 DNA follows: TGTGCCAGCAGCTTTAGGGGGACAGTGGAGGAAAAACTGTTTTTT. Filled out from reference TRBV5-8 and TRBJ1-4, the complete variable domain reads EAGVTQSPTHLIKTRGQQATLRCSPISGHTSVYWYQQALGLGLQFLLWYDEGEERNRGNFPPRFSGRQFPNYSSELNVNALELEDSALYLCASSFRGTVEEKLFFGSGTQLSVL.

This clone occurred once. The chain couples TRBV2 to TRBJ1-4; the D gene is possibly TRBD1 (6 bases). The CDR3 is made up of 13 amino acids. Germline V gene data show CDR1 as SNHLY and CDR2 as FYNNEI. V was cut by 4 bases and J by 4 bases, with 7 bases left in between. The CDR3 here is CASSGTDNEKLFF. In DNA form, the CDR3 reads TGTGCCAGCAGTGGGACAGATAATGAAAAACTGTTTTTT.

This chain joins TRBV6-2 or TRBV6-3 and TRBJ1-2; 7 positions match TRBD1. This CDR3 is 15 amino acids long. J lost 2 bases, V lost 2 bases, and 5 bases had no gene match. Germline values: CDR1 MNHEY, CDR2 SVGEGT. The CDR3, as DNA: TGTGCCAGCAGTTACGGACAGGTCGGAAACTATGGCTACACCTTC. This sequence encodes CASSYGQVGNYGYTF.